This T cell receptor (beta chain) appears in the sequencing data of a study of blood T cell repertoires in COVID-19. Study as a whole: Samples representing acute and convalescent COVID-19 were sourced from the United States, Italy and Spain. PBMCs, B-cell-depleted T cells, or T cells were the source of the cDNA or gDNA that made up the material.

Authors' methods: How many nucleated cells were present was estimated from reference gene primer amplification. Assay: immunoSEQ multiplex PCR; the TCRdb copy retains only in-frame clones and omits some. Clonal size and the V and J genes are those of that table, whereas D and trimming came from the DNA. The sample yields over 200,000 clones, around nine tenths seen once. The source is a woman aged 55-69 years with acute or convalescent COVID-19. The sample was peripheral blood.

The CDR3 nucleotides read TGTGCCAGCAGTGAAGAGACTCTGGAGTTCTTC. The encoded protein is CASSEETLEFF. The rearrangement uses TRBV6-1 and TRBJ2-1, with D hard to call. V was trimmed by 1 base and J by 14 bases, leaving 9 bases between them. There are 11 residues in the CDR3. CDR1 and CDR2 (germline): MNHNS, SASEGT.